This passage covers 2 T cell receptor beta chains from one sample sequenced in a study of T cell responses to AZD1222 COVID-19 vaccine. Method: immunoSEQ multiplex PCR; TCRdb's copy keeps in-frame clones and lacks some. In the table there are roughly 120,000 clones, 70% to 90% of which are singletons. Sequenced material: peripheral blood, taken 28 days after the second AZD1222 dose. The receptor source for this set is an adult who received the AZD1222 COVID-19 vaccine.

The V call is TRBV21-1, the J call TRBJ2-2. TRBV21-1 corresponds to a pseudogene. The CDR3 length is 12 residues. Here the CDR3 reads CASSKQPGELFF. CDR3 coding DNA: TGTGCCAGCAGCAAACAGCCCGGGGAGCTGTTTTTT.

The chain combines TRBV5-4 with TRBJ2-2, with 11 bases that match TRBD1. The CDR3 totals 18 residues. The V segment lost 3 bases and the J segment 6 bases; nucleotides outside the gene matches: 13. CDR1 is SGHNT, CDR2 YYREEE, per germline (reference sequence). The DNA for the CDR3 is TGTGCCAGCAGCTCCGGGGAAGGACAGGGGGCTAACGCCGGGGAGCTGTTTTTT. Translation gives CASSSGEGQGANAGELFF.